These 22 T cell receptor beta chains were sequenced from one sample in a study of T-cell reconstitution after alpha-beta-depleted transplantation in children. For TCRbeta, the library was prepared with unique molecular identifiers. TCRdb independently ran MiXCR on the PCR reads; one entry per CDR3 protein. There are 450,000 to 600,000 distinct CDR3 sequences in the sample; 32% occur only once, and more than 2% lies in the top ten. The sequenced sample was PBMCs from the stem cell graft donor, obtained from the stem cell graft. The receptors come from a human donor who donated a stem cell graft to a child with aplastic anemia.

The rearrangement links TRBV29-1 to TRBJ1-2; 8 bases fit TRBD1. With V trimmed by 4 bases and J by 0 bases, 4 bases remained unmatched. The CDR3 extends over 14 amino acids. Per germline, CDR1 SQVTM and CDR2 ANQGSEA. The CDR3: CSVGRQGSNYGYTF. As DNA, the CDR3 is TGCAGCGTTGGAAGACAGGGGTCTAACTATGGCTACACCTTC.

The V gene is TRBV28, the J gene TRBJ2-7, with TRBD2 matching 7 bases. The CDR3 has 13 amino acids. Germline CDR1 reads MDHEN; CDR2 reads SYDVKM. The J segment lost 7 bases and the V segment lost 7 bases, leaving 10 bases of the junction unmatched. The CDR3 reads CASTRGRAGEQYF. CDR3 bases: TGTGCCAGCACGAGAGGGAGGGCGGGAGAGCAGTACTTC.

The genes are TRBV12-3 or TRBV12-4 and TRBJ1-5; 8 bases are a match to TRBD1. This CDR3 spans 15 amino acids. V shed 0 bases, J shed 6 bases, and the junction held 4 bases outside the gene matches. In DNA form, the CDR3 reads TGTGCCAGCAGTTTAGCCAGGGGGCAAGCTCAGCCCCAGCATTTT. As protein: CASSLARGQAQPQHF.

This chain connects TRBV4-1 to TRBJ2-1; D may correspond to TRBD1 or TRBD2 (5 bases each). Germline CDR1 is MGHRA and CDR2 is YSYEKL. CDR3 length: 15 amino acids. The germline V and J ends were trimmed by 1 base and 5 bases, with 12 bases remaining between them. The CDR3: CASSQVLRDDNEQFF. CDR3 in DNA: TGCGCCAGCAGCCAAGTGTTGAGGGACGACAATGAGCAGTTCTTC.

This chain links TRBV12-3 or TRBV12-4 with TRBJ1-2; D is possibly TRBD1 (6 bases). The CDR3 consists of 13 residues. V was cut by 6 bases and J by 8 bases, with 16 bases left in between. In nucleotides, the CDR3 is TGTGCCAGCAGGGTCCTTGGGGGCGAGGGCTACACCTTC. This gives the protein CASRVLGGEGYTF.

The rearrangement links TRBV29-1 to TRBJ1-1; D is perhaps TRBD1 (5 bases). Germline V gene sequence: CDR1 SQVTM, CDR2 ANQGSEA. V was trimmed by 3 bases and J by 4 bases, leaving 12 bases between them. CDR3 length: 13 residues. The CDR3 loop is CSVESGQATEAFF. In DNA form, the CDR3 reads TGCAGCGTTGAGTCGGGGCAGGCCACTGAAGCTTTCTTT.

This rearrangement joins TRBV20-1 to TRBJ1-4, with D perhaps matching TRBD1 (6 bases). Germline CDR1 is DFQATT and CDR2 is SNEGSKA (reference sequence). The CDR3 runs 16 residues. The V end was cut by 1 base, the J end by 3 bases, with 15 bases between. The CDR3 coding sequence is TGCAGTGCTAGAGCTTCGGGAGGGGGAGCTAATGAAAAACTGTTTTTT. Its protein product is CSARASGGGANEKLFF.

In its sample, this clonotype was seen a few times. This sequence joins TRBV19 and TRBJ1-1; the D is unclear. The V gene's germline CDR1 is LNHDA and CDR2 SQIVND (reference sequence). The CDR3 is made up of 14 amino acids. The V end was cut by 8 bases, the J end by 1 base, with 14 bases between. CDR3 loop: CASSTFQRNTEAFF. For the CDR3, the DNA is TGTGCCAGTTCCACGTTCCAACGGAACACTGAAGCTTTCTTT.

This clonotype was counted ten times or more. This rearrangement joins TRBV7-2 to TRBJ1-5; D unclear. CDR1 is SGHTA, CDR2 FQGNSA, per germline. The CDR3 length is 15 residues. Trimming shortened V by 5 bases and J by 6 bases, and 17 bases separated the two germline ends. CDR3 sequence: CASSHSLQTVQPQHF. CDR3 DNA: TGTGCCAGCAGCCATAGCCTACAGACGGTTCAGCCCCAGCATTTT.

The chain couples TRBV19 to TRBJ1-1; weak D call: TRBD1 (5 bases). The CDR3 spans 14 residues. Germline CDR1 is LNHDA and CDR2 is SQIVND (reference sequence). Trimming removed 9 bases at V and 10 bases at J, with 24 bases between. DNA of the CDR3: TGTGCCAGCATCCCTGGGGGTTCCCGTATCGGAGCTTTCTTT. The encoded protein is CASIPGGSRIGAFF.

This clonotype showed up just a few times. This rearrangement joins TRBV20-1 to TRBJ2-5, with 7 bases aligning to TRBD2. J was trimmed by 5 bases and V by 0 bases; bases with no gene match: 6. Germline V gene data show CDR1 as DFQATT and CDR2 as SNEGSKA (reference sequence). The CDR3 is made up of 14 amino acids. The CDR3 is CSAREAGRDETQYF. The CDR3 bases are TGCAGTGCTAGAGAGGCAGGGAGGGATGAGACCCAGTACTTC.

The V call is TRBV19, the J call TRBJ1-1, with unresolved D. In germline, CDR1 is LNHDA, CDR2 SQIVND (reference sequence). The CDR3 length is 15 residues. Trimming pared 3 bases from V and 4 bases from J, leaving 15 bases between. CDR3 coding DNA: TGTGCCAGTAGTATGACTCGTGGCAGATCCACTGAAGCTTTCTTT. It is translated as CASSMTRGRSTEAFF.

The chain combines TRBV5-1 with TRBJ2-7; D is undetermined. The CDR3 has 17 amino acids. The germline V and J ends were trimmed by 3 bases and 0 bases, with 19 bases remaining between them. Germline CDR1 and CDR2: SGHRS and YFSETQ. The CDR3 coding sequence is TGCGCCAGCAGCTCGGTGTCACGCAATTGGATCTCCTACGAGCAGTACGTC. Its translation: CASSSVSRNWISYEQYV.

For the CDR3, the DNA is TGTGCCAGCAGTTACGCCCAGAGGATGGAGACCCAGTACTTC. This translates into CASSYAQRMETQYF. The chain combines TRBV6-2 or TRBV6-3 with TRBJ2-5; D remains unclear. This CDR3 region has 14 residues. V gave up 2 bases and J gave up 5 bases, with 12 bases separating them. CDR1 and CDR2 from the germline V gene are MNHEY and SVGEGT.

This clonotype was detected only a few times. The chain combines TRBV7-8 with TRBJ2-2, with 9 bases that match TRBD1. CDR3 size: 15 residues. V trimming: 5 bases; J trimming: 7 bases; junction bases outside the gene matches: 8. Germline V lookup: CDR1 SGHVS, CDR2 FQNEAQ. CDR3 loop: CASSGGTGRIGELFF. The CDR3 nucleotides read TGTGCCAGCAGCGGGGGGACAGGGAGAATCGGGGAGCTGTTTTTT.

The V gene is TRBV7-9, the J gene TRBJ2-5; 9 nucleotides align to TRBD2. The CDR3 extends over 17 amino acids. Germline V gives CDR1 SEHNR, CDR2 FQNEAQ (reference sequence). V shed 1 base and J 5 bases; nucleotides not matched to a gene: 11. CDR3 nucleotides: TGTGCCAGCAGCTTAGGAGGGCAAGCGGGAGGCTGGGAGACCCAGTACTTC. The encoded protein is CASSLGGQAGGWETQYF.

This clonotype was seen more than once but under ten times. CDR3 sequence: CASRTGEGWGEQFF. The CDR3 nucleotides read TGTGCCAGCAGGACCGGGGAGGGCTGGGGTGAGCAGTTCTTC. The V call is TRBV7-9, the J call TRBJ2-1; 7 bases are a match to TRBD2. J lost 9 bases, V lost 6 bases, and 11 bases had no gene match. Germline CDR1 is SEHNR and CDR2 is FQNEAQ (reference sequence). The CDR3 sequence is 14 residues long.

This clonotype was detected many times. The J gene is TRBJ2-3, the V gene TRBV7-3; D gene ambiguous. The length of the CDR3 is 15 residues. Germline V gene lookup returns CDR1 SGHTA and CDR2 FQGTGA. V lost 0 bases and J lost 1, with 8 bases in between. The CDR3 coding sequence is TGTGCCAGCAGCTTAACCCAGACTCGCACAGATACGCAGTATTTT. It specifies CASSLTQTRTDTQYF.

The V and J genes are TRBV4-2 and TRBJ1-4; no clear D. This CDR3 spans 15 amino acids. Trimming took off 0 bases at V and 7 bases at J, with 12 bases between the two ends. The germline CDR1 and CDR2 sequences are LGHNA and YNFKEQ. The CDR3 protein is CASSQDLLGREKLFF. CDR3 coding DNA: TGTGCCAGCAGCCAAGATCTCCTCGGGCGTGAAAAACTGTTTTTT.

This clonotype appeared many times. The chain joins TRBV5-1 to TRBJ2-1; a possible D gene is TRBD2 (5 bases). V shed 4 bases and J shed 9 bases, with 20 bases lying between them. Germline V gene data show CDR1 as SGHRS and CDR2 as YFSETQ. This CDR3 comprises 15 residues. CDR3: CASSLIARGEGEQFF. The CDR3 DNA is TGCGCCAGCAGCCTTATAGCGAGAGGAGAGGGTGAGCAGTTCTTC.

The chain has TRBV9 and TRBJ1-5, with TRBD1 identical over 10 bases. This CDR3 contains 19 residues. V shed 3 bases and J 3 bases; nucleotides not matched to a gene: 15. CDR1 and CDR2 (germline): SGDLS, YYNGEE. The DNA for the CDR3 is TGTGCCAGCAGCGCCGGGACAGGGGATCCTCCGGGGATCAATCAGCCCCAGCATTTT. Protein: CASSAGTGDPPGINQPQHF.

CDR3 nucleotide sequence: TGTGCCAGCACCTCTAGCGGGAAAAACATTCAGTACTTC. Its translation: CASTSSGKNIQYF. V usage is TRBV12-3 or TRBV12-4 and J usage is TRBJ2-4; TRBD2 agrees at 8 bases. CDR3 size: 13 residues. V was clipped by 7 bases and J by 4 bases; unmatched bases: 3.